The 12 T cell receptor beta chains given below trace back to one sample, sequenced in a study of cytomegalovirus exposure and HLA in healthy donors. Sequencing was performed with immunoSEQ multiplex PCR; in TCRdb, only in-frame clones are kept and a portion is missing. The data show about 140,000 clones, just over 85% seen once. What was sequenced was PBMCs. These receptors all stem from a woman aged 18 to 35 in good health and CMV-seropositive.

This chain uses TRBV5-4 with TRBJ1-1, with 9 bases that match TRBD1. The CDR3 sequence is 16 residues long. Germline-derived CDR1 and CDR2 are SGHNT and YYREEE (reference sequence). J was trimmed by 1 base and V by 4 bases; bases with no gene match: 8. CDR3 sequence reads: CASSIGTGIGNTEAFF. The CDR3 DNA sequence: TGTGCCAGCAGCATCGGGACAGGGATTGGGAACACTGAAGCTTTCTTT.

The V call is TRBV7-2, the J call TRBJ2-7; D remains ambiguous. The CDR3 runs to 13 residues. V lost 1 base and J 3 bases, leaving 7 bases between the germline ends. Germline V gives CDR1 SGHTA, CDR2 FQGNSA. Here the CDR3 DNA reads TGTGCCAGCAGCTTAGTAATAAACTACGAGCAGTACTTC. Its translation is CASSLVINYEQYF.

The genes are TRBV4-2 and TRBJ2-3; 10 nucleotides align to TRBD2. The CDR3 has 15 residues. V shed 4 bases and J 2 bases; nucleotides not matched to a gene: 3. CDR1 is LGHNA, CDR2 YNFKEQ, per germline. The DNA for the CDR3 is TGTGCCAGCAGCCCTGGACTAGCGGACACAGATACGCAGTATTTT. Protein: CASSPGLADTDTQYF.

The rearrangement links TRBV18 to TRBJ2-3; 8 bases are shared with TRBD2. CDR1 and CDR2 (germline): KGHSH, LQKENI. V dropped 3 bases and J dropped 1; count of bases not matched to a gene: 9. This CDR3 is 17 amino acids long. CDR3: CASSPPTSGRRTDTQYF. CDR3 DNA sequence: TGTGCCAGCTCACCCCCAACTAGCGGCAGACGCACAGATACGCAGTATTTT.

V usage is TRBV5-1 and J usage is TRBJ2-7; 9 bases are a match to TRBD1. The length of the CDR3 is 14 residues. Germline CDR1 SGHRS, CDR2 YFSETQ. With 5 bases clipped from V and 9 bases from J, the junction kept 12 bases outside the gene matches. CDR3 region: CASSTGTGSVLQYF. For the CDR3, the DNA is TGCGCCAGCAGTACCGGGACAGGGAGTGTGCTGCAGTACTTC.

The CDR3, as DNA: TGTGCCCTAGAGGACAGGGGGTCCCCCTACGAGCAGTACTTC. Protein sequence: CALEDRGSPYEQYF. The V call is TRBV7-9, the J call TRBJ2-7; 10 bases line up with TRBD1. The CDR3 has 14 amino acids. CDR1 is SEHNR, CDR2 FQNEAQ, per germline (reference sequence). V lost 11 bases and J lost 2; bases outside the gene matches: 9.

This rearrangement joins TRBV6-1 to TRBJ2-3, with 12 nucleotides matching TRBD2. The CDR3 is made up of 15 amino acids. J lost 5 bases, V lost 8 bases, and 8 bases had no gene match. CDR1 MNHNS and CDR2 SASEGT come from the germline V gene. The CDR3 reads CASGLGLAGQDTQYF. The CDR3 DNA reads TGTGCCAGCGGACTAGGACTAGCGGGGCAAGATACGCAGTATTTT.

The gene calls are TRBV4-2 and TRBJ2-3, with 13 bases identical to TRBD2. The ends lost 2 bases at V and 1 base at J; junction bases unmatched: 3. Germline CDR1 is LGHNA and CDR2 is YNFKEQ. The CDR3 runs to 17 residues. CDR3 coding DNA: TGTGCCAGCAGCCAAAGCGGGACTAGCGGGGGCACAGATACGCAGTATTTT. Translation gives CASSQSGTSGGTDTQYF.

The gene calls are TRBV13 and TRBJ1-6; 8 bases fit TRBD1. J was trimmed by 7 bases and V by 5 bases; bases with no gene match: 7. CDR3 length: 15 amino acids. Per germline, CDR1 PRHDT and CDR2 FYEKMQ (reference sequence). CDR3 protein: CASSPRTGWNSPLHF. The CDR3 DNA reads as TGTGCCAGCAGCCCCCGGACAGGGTGGAATTCACCCCTCCACTTT.

V and J are TRBV20-1 and TRBJ1-2; D is undetermined. CDR1 and CDR2 (germline): DFQATT, SNEGSKA (reference sequence). CDR3 size: 10 residues. The CDR3, as DNA: TGCAGGGCCATACACGATGGCTACACCTTC. Its translation: CRAIHDGYTF.

The chain employs TRBV9 and TRBJ2-3; TRBD2 aligns across 9 bases. Trimming at V came to 3 bases and at J to 2 bases, leaving 4 bases not matched to a gene. This CDR3 comprises 15 residues. Germline V gene sequence: CDR1 SGDLS, CDR2 YYNGEE. The CDR3 DNA follows: TGTGCCAGCAGCGGGGTAGCGGGAGACACAGATACGCAGTATTTT. This sequence encodes CASSGVAGDTDTQYF.

The J gene is TRBJ2-2, the V gene TRBV6-6, with 10 bases aligning to TRBD1. In germline, CDR1 is MNHNY, CDR2 SVGAGI (reference sequence). V was pared by 10 bases and J by 4 bases, with 6 bases of the junction left unmatched. The CDR3 contains 14 residues. The chain's CDR3 is CATLRTGGTGELFF. Here the CDR3 DNA reads TGTGCCACGTTAAGGACAGGGGGCACCGGGGAGCTGTTTTTT.